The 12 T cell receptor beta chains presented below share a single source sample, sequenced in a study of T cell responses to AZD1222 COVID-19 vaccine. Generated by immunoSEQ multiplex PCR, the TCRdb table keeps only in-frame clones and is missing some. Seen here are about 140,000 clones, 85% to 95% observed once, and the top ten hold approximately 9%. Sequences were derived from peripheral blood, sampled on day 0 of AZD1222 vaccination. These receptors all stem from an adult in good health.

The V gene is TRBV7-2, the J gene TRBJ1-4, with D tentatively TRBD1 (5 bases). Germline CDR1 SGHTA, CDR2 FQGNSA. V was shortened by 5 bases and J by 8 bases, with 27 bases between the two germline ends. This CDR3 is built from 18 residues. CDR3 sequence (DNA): TGTGCCAGCAGCACAGACCGTATGAAGACGGGGCGGGGGGAAAAACTGTTTTTT. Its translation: CASSTDRMKTGRGEKLFF.

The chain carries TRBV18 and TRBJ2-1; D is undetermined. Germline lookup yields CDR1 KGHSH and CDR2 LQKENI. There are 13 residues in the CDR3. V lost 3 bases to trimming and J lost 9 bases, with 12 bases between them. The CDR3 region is CASSPDLDGEQFF. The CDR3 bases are TGTGCCAGCTCACCGGACCTTGATGGTGAGCAGTTCTTC.

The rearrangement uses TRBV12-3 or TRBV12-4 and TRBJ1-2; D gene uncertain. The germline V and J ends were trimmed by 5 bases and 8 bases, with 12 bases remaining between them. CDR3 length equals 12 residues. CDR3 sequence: CASSRGRGGYTF. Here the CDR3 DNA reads TGTGCCAGCAGTCGAGGACGAGGAGGCTACACCTTC.

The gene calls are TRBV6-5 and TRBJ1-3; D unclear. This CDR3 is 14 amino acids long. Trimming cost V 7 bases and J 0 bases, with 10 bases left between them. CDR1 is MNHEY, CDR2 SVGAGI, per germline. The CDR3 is CASNSPSSGNTIYF. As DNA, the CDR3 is TGTGCCAGCAATAGTCCGAGCTCTGGAAACACCATATATTTT.

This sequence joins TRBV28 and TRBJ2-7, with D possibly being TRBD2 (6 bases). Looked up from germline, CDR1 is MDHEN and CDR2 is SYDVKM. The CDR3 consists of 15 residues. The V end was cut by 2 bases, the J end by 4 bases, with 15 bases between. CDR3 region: CASSLGGDRRYEQYF. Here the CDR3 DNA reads TGTGCCAGCAGTTTAGGAGGGGACCGTCGATACGAGCAGTACTTC.

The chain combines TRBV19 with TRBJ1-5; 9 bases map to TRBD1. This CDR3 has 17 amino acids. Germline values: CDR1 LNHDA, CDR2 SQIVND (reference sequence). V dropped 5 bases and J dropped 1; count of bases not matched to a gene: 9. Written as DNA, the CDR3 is TGTGCCAGTAGTCCCAGGGACAGGGTTGTAAGCAATCAGCCCCAGCATTTT. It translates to CASSPRDRVVSNQPQHF.

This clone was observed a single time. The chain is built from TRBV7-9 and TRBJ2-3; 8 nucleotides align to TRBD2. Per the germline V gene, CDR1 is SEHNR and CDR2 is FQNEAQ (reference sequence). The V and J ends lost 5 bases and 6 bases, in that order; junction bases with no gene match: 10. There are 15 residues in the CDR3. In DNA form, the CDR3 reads TGTGCCAGCAGCAATAGCGGGGCCGCGGGCGATACGCAGTATTTT. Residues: CASSNSGAAGDTQYF.

The CDR3 DNA sequence: TGTGCCAGCAGCCCGAGGGGGGATGAGCAGTTCTTC. Its translation is CASSPRGDEQFF. The chain joins TRBV11-2 to TRBJ2-1, with D perhaps being TRBD1 or TRBD2 (6 bases each). Per the germline V gene, CDR1 is SGHAT and CDR2 is FQNNGV. The CDR3 has 12 residues. V was shortened by 5 bases and J by 8 bases, with 10 bases between the two germline ends.

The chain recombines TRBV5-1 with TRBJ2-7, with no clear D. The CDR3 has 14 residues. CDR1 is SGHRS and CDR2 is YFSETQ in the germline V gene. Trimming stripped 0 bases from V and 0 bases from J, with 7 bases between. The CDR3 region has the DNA TGCGCCAGCAGCTTGGAGGGAAGCTCCTACGAGCAGTACTTC. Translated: CASSLEGSSYEQYF. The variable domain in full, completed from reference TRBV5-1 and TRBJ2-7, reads KAGVTQTPRYLIKTRGQQVTLSCSPISGHRSVSWYQQTPGQGLQFLFEYFSETQRNKGNFPGRFSGRQFSNSRSEMNVSTLELGDSALYLCASSLEGSSYEQYFGPGTRLTVT.

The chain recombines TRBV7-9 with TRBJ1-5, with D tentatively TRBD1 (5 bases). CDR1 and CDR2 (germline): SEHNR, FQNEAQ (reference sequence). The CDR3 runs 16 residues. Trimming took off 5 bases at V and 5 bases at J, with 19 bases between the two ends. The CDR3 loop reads CASSPGKGSRYQPQHF. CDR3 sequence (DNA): TGTGCCAGCAGCCCGGGGAAGGGGAGCAGGTATCAGCCCCAGCATTTT.

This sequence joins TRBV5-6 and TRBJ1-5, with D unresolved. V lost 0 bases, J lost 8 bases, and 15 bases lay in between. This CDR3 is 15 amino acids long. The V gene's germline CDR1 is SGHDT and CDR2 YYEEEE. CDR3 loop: CASSLALGPSEPQHF. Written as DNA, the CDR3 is TGTGCCAGCAGCTTGGCCCTCGGGCCCTCGGAGCCCCAGCATTTT.

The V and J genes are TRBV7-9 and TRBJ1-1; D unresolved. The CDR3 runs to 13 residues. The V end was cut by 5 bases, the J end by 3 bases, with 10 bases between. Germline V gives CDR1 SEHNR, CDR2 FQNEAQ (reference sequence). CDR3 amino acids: CASSVTEDTEAFF. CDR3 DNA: TGTGCCAGCAGCGTCACAGAGGACACTGAAGCTTTCTTT.